What follows is one T cell receptor beta chain and its context. TCRdb analysed the multiplex PCR reads with MiXCR anew, one entry per CDR3 protein. The sample has under 250,000 distinct CDR3 sequences, about 30% seen once; the top ten hold 1.3% to 1.5%. This specimen belongs to a study of breast tumors, draining lymph nodes, adjacent tissues. The lymph nodes were axillary draining lymph nodes from breast cancer patients. The clonotype was recovered from a female donor with breast cancer. Some clones in this sample may be carry-over from other donors' samples. Material for sequencing was axillary lymph node tissue.

The DNA of the CDR3 is TGTGCCAGCAGCCGATCCGGACTAATCTCCCAAGAGACCCAGTACTTC. It translates to CASSRSGLISQETQYF. This chain joins TRBV7-2 and TRBJ2-5, with D tentatively TRBD2 (6 bases). This CDR3 spans 16 amino acids. V was clipped by 5 bases and J by 1 base, with 17 bases between them. CDR1 and CDR2 from the germline V gene are SGHTA and FQGNSA.